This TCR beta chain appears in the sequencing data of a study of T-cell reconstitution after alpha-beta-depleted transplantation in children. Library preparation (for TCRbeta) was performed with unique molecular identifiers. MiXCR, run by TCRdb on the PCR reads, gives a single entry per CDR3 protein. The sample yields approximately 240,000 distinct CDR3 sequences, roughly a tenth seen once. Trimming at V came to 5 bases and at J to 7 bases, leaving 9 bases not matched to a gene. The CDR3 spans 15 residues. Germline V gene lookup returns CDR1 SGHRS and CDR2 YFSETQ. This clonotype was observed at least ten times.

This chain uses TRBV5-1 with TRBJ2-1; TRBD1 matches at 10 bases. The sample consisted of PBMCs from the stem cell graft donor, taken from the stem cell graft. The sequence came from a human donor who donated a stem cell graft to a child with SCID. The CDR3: CASSSDPGQGNEQFF. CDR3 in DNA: TGCGCCAGCAGTTCCGACCCGGGACAGGGGAATGAGCAGTTCTTC.